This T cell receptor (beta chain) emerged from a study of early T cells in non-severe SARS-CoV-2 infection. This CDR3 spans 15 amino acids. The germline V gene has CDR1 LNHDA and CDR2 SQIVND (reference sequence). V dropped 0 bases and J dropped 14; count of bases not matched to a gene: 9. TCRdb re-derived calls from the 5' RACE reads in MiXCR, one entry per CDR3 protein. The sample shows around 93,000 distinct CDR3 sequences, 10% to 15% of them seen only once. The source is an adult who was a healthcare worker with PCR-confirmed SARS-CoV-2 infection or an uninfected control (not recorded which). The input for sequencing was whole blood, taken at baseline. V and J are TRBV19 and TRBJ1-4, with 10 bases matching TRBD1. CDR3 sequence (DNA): TGTGCCAGTAGTATAGAGGGGACAGGGGCCCGTTTTCTGTTTTTT. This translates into CASSIEGTGARFLFF.